This paragraph reports one TCR beta chain. This specimen belongs to a study of cytomegalovirus exposure and HLA in healthy donors. With V trimmed by 3 bases and J by 2 bases, 13 bases remained unmatched. CDR1 and CDR2 from the germline V gene are SGHNT and YYREEE (reference sequence). This CDR3 comprises 17 residues. This PCR relied on a set of 60 Vbeta primers and 13 Jbeta primers. TCRdb keeps only in-frame clones here, not all; method: immunoSEQ multiplex PCR. The data contain about 170,000 clones, around 80% of them singletons. The V call is TRBV5-4, the J call TRBJ2-5; 7 positions agree with TRBD1. This TCR derives from a woman under 40 in good health and CMV-seropositive. What was sequenced was PBMCs. CDR3 nucleotides: TGTGCCAGCAGCTACCCGGGACAGCCCTCGGGGCAAGAGACCCAGTACTTC. It encodes CASSYPGQPSGQETQYF.